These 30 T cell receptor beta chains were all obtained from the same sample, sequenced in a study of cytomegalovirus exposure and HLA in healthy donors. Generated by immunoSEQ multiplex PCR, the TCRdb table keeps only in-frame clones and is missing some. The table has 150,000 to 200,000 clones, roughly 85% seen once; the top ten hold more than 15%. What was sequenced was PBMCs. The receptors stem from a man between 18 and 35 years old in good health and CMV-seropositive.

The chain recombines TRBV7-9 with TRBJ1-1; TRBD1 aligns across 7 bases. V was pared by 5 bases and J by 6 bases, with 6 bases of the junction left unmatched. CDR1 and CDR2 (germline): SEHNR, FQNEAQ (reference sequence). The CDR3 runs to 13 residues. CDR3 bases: TGTGCCAGCAGCAACAGGGGTATCCCTGAAGCTTTCTTT. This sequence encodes CASSNRGIPEAFF.

The CDR3: CAWSVSQGTDTQYF. The CDR3, as DNA: TGTGCCTGGAGTGTTAGTCAGGGCACAGATACGCAGTATTTT. The chain links TRBV30 to TRBJ2-3; D call uncertain. The CDR3 extends over 14 amino acids. The germline gives CDR1 GTSNPN, CDR2 SVGIG (reference sequence). The ends were cut back, 0 bases at V and 1 base at J, with 8 bases in the middle.

The CDR3 nucleotides are TGTGCCAGCAGCTTAGACGGGGGGCTGACTGAAGCTTTCTTT. Translated: CASSLDGGLTEAFF. The rearrangement links TRBV7-3 to TRBJ1-1; the D gene is possibly TRBD1 (6 bases). CDR1 and CDR2 from the germline V gene are SGHTA and FQGTGA. This CDR3 is built from 14 residues. Trimming stripped 2 bases from V and 5 bases from J, with 12 bases between.

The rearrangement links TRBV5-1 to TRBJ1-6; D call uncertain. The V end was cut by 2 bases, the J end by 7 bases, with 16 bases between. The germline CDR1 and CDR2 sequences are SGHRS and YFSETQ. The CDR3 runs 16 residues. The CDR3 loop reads CASSFNSYEPNSPLHF. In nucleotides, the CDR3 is TGCGCCAGCAGCTTCAATAGCTATGAACCCAATTCACCCCTCCACTTT.

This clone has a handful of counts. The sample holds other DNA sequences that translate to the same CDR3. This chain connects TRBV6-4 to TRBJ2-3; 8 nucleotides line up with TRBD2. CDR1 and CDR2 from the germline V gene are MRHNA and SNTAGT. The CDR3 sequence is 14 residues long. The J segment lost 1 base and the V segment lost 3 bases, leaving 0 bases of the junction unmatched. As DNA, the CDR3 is TGTGCCAGCAGTGAGCGGGGGGGCACAGATACGCAGTATTTT. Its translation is CASSERGGTDTQYF.

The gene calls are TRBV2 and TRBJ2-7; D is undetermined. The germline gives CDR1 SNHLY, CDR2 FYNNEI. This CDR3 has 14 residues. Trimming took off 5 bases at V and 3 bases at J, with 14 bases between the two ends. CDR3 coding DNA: TGTGCCAGCAGTCCGTCGGGTAAACTCTACGAGCAGTACTTC. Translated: CASSPSGKLYEQYF. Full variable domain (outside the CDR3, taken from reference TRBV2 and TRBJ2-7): EPEVTQTPSHQVTQMGQEVILRCVPISNHLYFYWYRQILGQKVEFLVSFYNNEISEKSEIFDDQFSVERPDGSNFTLKIRSTKLEDSAMYFCASSPSGKLYEQYFGPGTRLTVT.

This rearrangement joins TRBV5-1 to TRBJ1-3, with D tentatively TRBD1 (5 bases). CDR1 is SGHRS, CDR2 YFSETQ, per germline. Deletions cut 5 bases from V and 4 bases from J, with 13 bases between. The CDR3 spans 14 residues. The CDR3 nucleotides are TGCGCCAGCAGTTATGACAGTTACGGAAACACCATATATTTT. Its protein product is CASSYDSYGNTIYF.

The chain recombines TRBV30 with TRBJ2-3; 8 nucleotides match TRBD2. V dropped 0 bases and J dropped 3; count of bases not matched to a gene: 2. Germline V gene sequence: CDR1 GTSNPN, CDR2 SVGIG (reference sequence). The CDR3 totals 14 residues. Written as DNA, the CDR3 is TGTGCCTGGAGTGTACGCGGGGGGACAGATACGCAGTATTTT. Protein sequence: CAWSVRGGTDTQYF.

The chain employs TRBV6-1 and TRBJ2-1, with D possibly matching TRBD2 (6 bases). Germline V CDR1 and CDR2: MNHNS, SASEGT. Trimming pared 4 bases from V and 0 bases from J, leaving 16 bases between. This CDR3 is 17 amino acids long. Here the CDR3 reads CASSGGGGLRSYNEQFF. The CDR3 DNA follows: TGTGCCAGCAGTGGGGGAGGAGGCTTACGCTCCTACAATGAGCAGTTCTTC.

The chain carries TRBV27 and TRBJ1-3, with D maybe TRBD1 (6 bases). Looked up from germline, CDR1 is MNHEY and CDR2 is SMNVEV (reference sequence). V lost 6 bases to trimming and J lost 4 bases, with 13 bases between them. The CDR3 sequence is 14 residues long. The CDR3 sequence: CASSPAGAGNTIYF. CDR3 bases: TGTGCCAGCAGCCCAGCGGGGGCGGGAAACACCATATATTTT.

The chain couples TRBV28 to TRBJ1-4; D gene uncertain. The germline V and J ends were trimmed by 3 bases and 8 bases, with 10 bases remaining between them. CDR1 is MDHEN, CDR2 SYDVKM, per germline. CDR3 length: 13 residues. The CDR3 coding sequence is TGTGCCAGCAGTTTTCGTAGAGCCGAAAAACTGTTTTTT. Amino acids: CASSFRRAEKLFF.

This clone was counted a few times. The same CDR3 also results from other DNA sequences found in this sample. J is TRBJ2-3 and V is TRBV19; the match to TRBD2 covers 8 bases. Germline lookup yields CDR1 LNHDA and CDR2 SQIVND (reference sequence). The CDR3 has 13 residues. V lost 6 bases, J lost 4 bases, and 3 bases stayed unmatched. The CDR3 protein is CASSLGLADTQYF. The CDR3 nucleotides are TGTGCCAGTAGCCTGGGACTAGCAGATACGCAGTATTTT. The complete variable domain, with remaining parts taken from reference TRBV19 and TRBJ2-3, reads DGGITQSPKYLFRKEGQNVTLSCEQNLNHDAMYWYRQDPGQGLRLIYYSQIVNDFQKGDIAEGYSVSREKKESFPLTVTSAQKNPTAFYLCASSLGLADTQYFGPGTRLTVL.

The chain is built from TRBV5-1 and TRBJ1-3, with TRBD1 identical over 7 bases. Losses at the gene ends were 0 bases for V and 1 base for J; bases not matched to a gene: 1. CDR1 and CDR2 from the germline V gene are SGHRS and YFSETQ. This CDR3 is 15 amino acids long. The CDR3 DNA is TGCGCCAGCAGCTTGGGCAGGGGGTCTGGAAACACCATATATTTT. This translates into CASSLGRGSGNTIYF. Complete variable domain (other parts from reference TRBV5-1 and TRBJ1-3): KAGVTQTPRYLIKTRGQQVTLSCSPISGHRSVSWYQQTPGQGLQFLFEYFSETQRNKGNFPGRFSGRQFSNSRSEMNVSTLELGDSALYLCASSLGRGSGNTIYFGEGSWLTVV.

The CDR3 DNA follows: TGTGCCAGCCTGGGACAGGAGATTTACTATGGCTACACCTTC. Translation gives CASLGQEIYYGYTF. This chain uses TRBV6-6 with TRBJ1-2; the match to TRBD1 covers 8 bases. The germline V gene encodes CDR1 MNHNY and CDR2 SVGAGI (reference sequence). This CDR3 contains 14 residues. The V gene end was trimmed by 8 bases and the J gene end by 3 bases; junction bases not matched to a gene: 8.

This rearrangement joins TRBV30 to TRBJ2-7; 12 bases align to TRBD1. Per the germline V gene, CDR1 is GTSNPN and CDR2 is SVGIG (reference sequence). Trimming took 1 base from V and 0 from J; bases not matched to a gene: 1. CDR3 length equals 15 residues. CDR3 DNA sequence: TGTGCCTGGAGTGGGGACAGGGGGCCCTCCTACGAGCAGTACTTC. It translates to CAWSGDRGPSYEQYF.

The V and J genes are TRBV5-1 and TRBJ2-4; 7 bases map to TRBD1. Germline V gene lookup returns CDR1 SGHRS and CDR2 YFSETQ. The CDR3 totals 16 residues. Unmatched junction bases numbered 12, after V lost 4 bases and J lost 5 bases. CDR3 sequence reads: CASSTIPGTAQNIQYF. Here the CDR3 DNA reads TGCGCCAGCAGCACGATTCCTGGGACAGCGCAAAACATTCAGTACTTC.

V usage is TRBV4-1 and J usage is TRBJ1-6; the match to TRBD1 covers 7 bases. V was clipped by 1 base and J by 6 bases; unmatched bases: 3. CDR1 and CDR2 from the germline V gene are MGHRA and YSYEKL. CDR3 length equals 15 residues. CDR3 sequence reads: CASSQGQGVNSPLHF. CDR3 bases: TGCGCCAGCAGCCAAGGCCAGGGGGTTAATTCACCCCTCCACTTT.

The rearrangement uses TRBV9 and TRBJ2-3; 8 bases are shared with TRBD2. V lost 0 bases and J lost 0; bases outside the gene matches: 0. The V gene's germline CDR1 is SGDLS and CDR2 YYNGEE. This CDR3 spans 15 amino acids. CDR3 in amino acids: CASSVVAGSTDTQYF. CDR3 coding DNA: TGTGCCAGCAGCGTAGTAGCGGGAAGCACAGATACGCAGTATTTT.

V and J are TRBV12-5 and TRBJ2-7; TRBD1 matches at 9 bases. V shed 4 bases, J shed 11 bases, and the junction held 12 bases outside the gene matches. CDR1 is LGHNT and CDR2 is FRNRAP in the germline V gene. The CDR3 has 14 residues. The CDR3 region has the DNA TGTGCTAGTGGTTCCGTCCCGGGACAGGGTGCTAAGTACTTC. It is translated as CASGSVPGQGAKYF.

The chain's CDR3 is CASSFGGLRGGSEQFF. The CDR3 DNA is TGCGCCAGCAGCTTCGGGGGGTTGAGGGGAGGAAGTGAGCAGTTCTTC. This chain uses TRBV5-1 with TRBJ2-1, with 7 bases lining up with TRBD2. Germline CDR1 is SGHRS and CDR2 is YFSETQ. This CDR3 has 16 amino acids. After removal of 2 bases from V and 9 bases from J, the junction contained 14 bases not matched to a gene.

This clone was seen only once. DNA for the CDR3: TGTGCCATCAGTGAGTCGGCTTATGAGCAGTTCTTC. Protein: CAISESAYEQFF. The chain has TRBV10-3 and TRBJ2-1; D remains unclear. This CDR3 contains 12 residues. In germline, CDR1 is ENHRY, CDR2 SYGVKD. The germline V and J ends were trimmed by 0 bases and 8 bases, with 5 bases remaining between them.

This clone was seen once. The CDR3: CATSRGQDYEKLFF. CDR3 DNA sequence: TGTGCCACCAGCAGAGGACAGGATTATGAAAAACTGTTTTTT. The chain has TRBV15 and TRBJ1-4, with TRBD1 as a possible D gene (6 bases). Trimming cost V 1 base and J 6 bases, with 9 bases left between them. The germline V gene encodes CDR1 LNHNV and CDR2 YYDKDF (reference sequence). The CDR3 contains 14 residues.

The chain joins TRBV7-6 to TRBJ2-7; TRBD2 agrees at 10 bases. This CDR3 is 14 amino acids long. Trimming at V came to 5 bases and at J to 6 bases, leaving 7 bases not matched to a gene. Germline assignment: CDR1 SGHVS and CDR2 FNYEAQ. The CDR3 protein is CASSNSGGAGEQYF. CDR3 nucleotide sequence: TGTGCCAGCAGCAACAGCGGGGGGGCAGGCGAGCAGTACTTC.

CDR3 nucleotides: TGTGCCAGCAGATCTAAAATAAAGGGGTCGCAGAACACCGGGGAGCTGTTTTTT. It translates to CASRSKIKGSQNTGELFF. This chain joins TRBV27 and TRBJ2-2, with D perhaps TRBD1 (5 bases). Germline V lookup: CDR1 MNHEY, CDR2 SMNVEV (reference sequence). The V end lost 6 bases, the J end lost 1 base, and 21 bases lay between the germline ends. The CDR3 spans 18 residues.

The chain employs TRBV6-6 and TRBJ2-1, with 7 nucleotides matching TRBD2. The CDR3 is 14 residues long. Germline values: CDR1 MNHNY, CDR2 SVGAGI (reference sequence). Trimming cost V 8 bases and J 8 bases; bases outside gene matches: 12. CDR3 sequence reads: CASLLAGVGDEQFF. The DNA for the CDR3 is TGTGCCAGCCTCCTCGCGGGAGTAGGCGATGAGCAGTTCTTC.

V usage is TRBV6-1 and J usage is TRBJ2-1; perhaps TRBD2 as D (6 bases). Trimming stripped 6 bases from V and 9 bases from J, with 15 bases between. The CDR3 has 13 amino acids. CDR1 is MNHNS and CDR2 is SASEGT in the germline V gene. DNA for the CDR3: TGTGCCAGCAGCGCCGGGAGTATAAGTGAGCAGTTCTTC. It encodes CASSAGSISEQFF.

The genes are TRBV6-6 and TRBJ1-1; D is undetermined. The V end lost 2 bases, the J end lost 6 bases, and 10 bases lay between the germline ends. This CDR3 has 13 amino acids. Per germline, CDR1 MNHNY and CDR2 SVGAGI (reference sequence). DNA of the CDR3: TGTGCCAGCAGTTACGGCCCCTCGTCTGAAGCTTTCTTT. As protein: CASSYGPSSEAFF.

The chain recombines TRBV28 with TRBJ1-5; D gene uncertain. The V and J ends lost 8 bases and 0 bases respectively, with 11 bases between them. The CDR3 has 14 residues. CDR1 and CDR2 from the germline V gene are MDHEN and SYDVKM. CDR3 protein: CASRYRDSNQPQHF. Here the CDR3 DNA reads TGTGCCAGCCGTTACAGAGATAGCAATCAGCCCCAGCATTTT.

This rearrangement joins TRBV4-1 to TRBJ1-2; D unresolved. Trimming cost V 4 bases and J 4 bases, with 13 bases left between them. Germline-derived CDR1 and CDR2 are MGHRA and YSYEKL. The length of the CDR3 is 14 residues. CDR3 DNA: TGCGCCAGCAGCCCAGGCCCGAACAGCTATGGCTACACCTTC. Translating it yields CASSPGPNSYGYTF.

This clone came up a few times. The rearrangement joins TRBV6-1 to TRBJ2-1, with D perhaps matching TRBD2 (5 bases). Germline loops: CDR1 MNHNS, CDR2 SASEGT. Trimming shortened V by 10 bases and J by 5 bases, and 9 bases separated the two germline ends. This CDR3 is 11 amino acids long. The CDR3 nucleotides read TGTGCCATCCGGAGGAACAATGAGCAGTTCTTC. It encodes CAIRRNNEQFF.